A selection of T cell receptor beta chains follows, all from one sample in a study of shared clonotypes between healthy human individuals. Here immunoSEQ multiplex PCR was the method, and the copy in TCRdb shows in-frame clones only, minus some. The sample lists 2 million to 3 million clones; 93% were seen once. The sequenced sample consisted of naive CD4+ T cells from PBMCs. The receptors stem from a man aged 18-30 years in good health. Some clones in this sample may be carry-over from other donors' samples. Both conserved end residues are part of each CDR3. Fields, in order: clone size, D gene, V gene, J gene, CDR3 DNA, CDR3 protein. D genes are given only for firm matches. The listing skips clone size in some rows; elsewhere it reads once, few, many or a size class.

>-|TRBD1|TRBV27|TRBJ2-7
TGTGCCAGCACCCAATGGACAGGAGGATACTACGAGCAGTACTTC
CASTQWTGGYYEQYF
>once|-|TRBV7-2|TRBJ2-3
TGTGCCAGCAGCCCCCGACGGGGAGGAGATACGCAGTATTTT
CASSPRRGGDTQYF
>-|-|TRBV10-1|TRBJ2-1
TGCGCCAGCAGTGAGGGTGAGGCGGGGTCCGGTGTGTTCTTC
CASSEGEAGSGVFF
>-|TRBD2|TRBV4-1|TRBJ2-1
TGCGCCAGCAGCCAACCGACTAGCGGGAATGAGCAGTTCTTC
CASSQPTSGNEQFF
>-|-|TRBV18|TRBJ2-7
TGTGCCAGCTCCCCGCGCGGTGGGGGCGTGGCGGAAGAGCAGTACTTC
CASSPRGGGVAEEQYF
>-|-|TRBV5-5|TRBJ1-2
TGTGCCAGCAGCCCCACAGCAAGCTATGGCTACACCTTC
CASSPTASYGYTF
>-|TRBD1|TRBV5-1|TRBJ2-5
TGCGCCAGCAGCAGCGGGACAGGGAGTGGGGAGACCCAGTACTTC
CASSSGTGSGETQYF
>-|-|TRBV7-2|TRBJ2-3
TGTGCCAGCAGCTTAGCTCGCGGGGGCGCGGAGGGCACAGATACGCAGTATTTT
CASSLARGGAEGTDTQYF
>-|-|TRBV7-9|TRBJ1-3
TGTGCCAGCAGCCCTGAGGGGCTTGGAAACACCATATATTTT
CASSPEGLGNTIYF
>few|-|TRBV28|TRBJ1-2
TGTGCCAGTCAAACTCAAGCGCTATCTAACTATGGCTACACCTTC
CASQTQALSNYGYTF
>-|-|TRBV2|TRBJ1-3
TGTGCCAGCAGTGAAGCTGTCTCTGGAAACACCATATATTTT
CASSEAVSGNTIYF
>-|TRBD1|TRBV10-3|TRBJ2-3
TGTGCCATCAGTGAGGGACAGGGGAGGACAGATACGCAGTATTTT
CAISEGQGRTDTQYF
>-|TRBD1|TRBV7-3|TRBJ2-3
TGTGCCAGCAGCTTAGGGCAGGGGGCAACAGATACGCAGTATTTT
CASSLGQGATDTQYF
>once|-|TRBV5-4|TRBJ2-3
TGTGCCAGCAGCTTGGGGGGTAGCGGAACAGATACGCAGTATTTT
CASSLGGSGTDTQYF
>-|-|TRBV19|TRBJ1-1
TGTGCCAGTAGGGTGGGGGGCACTGAAGCTTTCTTT
CASRVGGTEAFF